This T cell receptor (beta chain) was sequenced in a study of blood T cells in healthy people across ages. PBMCs numbering at least 7 million were isolated per sample. Primers used in a second PCR of roughly 7 to 12 cycles were a sample-barcoded 5' primer and a J-beta primer mix. Every sample gave at least 3 million paired-end reads containing CDR3. One entry per CDR3 protein results from TCRdb running MiXCR on the 5' RACE reads. The table has roughly 800,000 distinct CDR3 sequences, 58% seen once. This clonotype has more than one count but fewer than ten. Sequencing was carried out using blood. This receptor was identified in a man under 40 in good health.

The CDR3 DNA reads as TGTGCCAGCAGCAGGACTAGCGGGAGTTACAAGGGAAATGAGCAGTTCTTC. It codes for CASSRTSGSYKGNEQFF. The gene calls are TRBV12-3 or TRBV12-4 and TRBJ2-1, with 13 bases lining up with TRBD2. Germline trimming cut 6 bases from V and 7 bases from J; bases unmatched to any gene: 12. This CDR3 region has 17 residues.